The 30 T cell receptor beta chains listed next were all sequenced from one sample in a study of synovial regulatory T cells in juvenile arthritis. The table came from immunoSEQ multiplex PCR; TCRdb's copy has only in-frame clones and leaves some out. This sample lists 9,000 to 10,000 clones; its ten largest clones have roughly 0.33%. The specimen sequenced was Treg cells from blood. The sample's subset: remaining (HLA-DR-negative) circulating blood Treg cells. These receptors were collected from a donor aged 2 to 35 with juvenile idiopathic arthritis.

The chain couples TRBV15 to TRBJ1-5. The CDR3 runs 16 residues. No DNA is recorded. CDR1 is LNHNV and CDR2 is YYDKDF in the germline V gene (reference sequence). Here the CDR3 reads CATSRGGSDSNQPQHF.

CDR3 sequence reads: CASSGLAGGNTGELFF. J is TRBJ2-2 and V is TRBV6-1; TCRdb's D call, TRBD2, is unchecked because there is no DNA. The CDR3 is made up of 16 amino acids. No DNA has been recorded. The germline V gene has CDR1 MNHNS and CDR2 SASEGT.

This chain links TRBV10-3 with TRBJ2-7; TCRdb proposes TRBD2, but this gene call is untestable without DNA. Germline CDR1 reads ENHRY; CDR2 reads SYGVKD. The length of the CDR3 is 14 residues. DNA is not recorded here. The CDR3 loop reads CAISRGLAGYEQYF.

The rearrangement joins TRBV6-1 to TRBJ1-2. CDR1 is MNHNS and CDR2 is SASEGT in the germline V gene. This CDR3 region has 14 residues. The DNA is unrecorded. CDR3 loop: CASSPHWEIYGYTF.

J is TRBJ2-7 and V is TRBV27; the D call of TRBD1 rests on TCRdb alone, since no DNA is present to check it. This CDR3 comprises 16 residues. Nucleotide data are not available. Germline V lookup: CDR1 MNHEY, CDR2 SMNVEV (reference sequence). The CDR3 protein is CASSLSWTGISYEQYF.

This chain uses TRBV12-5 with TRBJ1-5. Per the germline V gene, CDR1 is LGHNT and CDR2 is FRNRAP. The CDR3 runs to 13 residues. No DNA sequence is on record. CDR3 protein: CASTAVNNQPQHF.

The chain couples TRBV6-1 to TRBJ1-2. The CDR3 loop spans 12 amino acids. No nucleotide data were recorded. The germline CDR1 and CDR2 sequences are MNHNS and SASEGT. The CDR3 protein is CASSAPYGGYTF.

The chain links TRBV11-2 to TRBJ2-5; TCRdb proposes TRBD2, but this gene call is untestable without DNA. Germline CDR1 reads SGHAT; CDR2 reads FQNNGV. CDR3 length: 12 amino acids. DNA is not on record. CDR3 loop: CASSSPLETQYF.

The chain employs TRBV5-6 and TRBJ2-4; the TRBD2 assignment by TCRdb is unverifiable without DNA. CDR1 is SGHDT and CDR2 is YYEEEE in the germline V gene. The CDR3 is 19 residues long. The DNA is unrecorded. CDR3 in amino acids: CASSWRASSGRVAKNIQYF.

This CDR3 reads CASSSGTAYNSPLHF. The chain links TRBV7-8 to TRBJ1-6. Germline V gene sequence: CDR1 SGHVS, CDR2 FQNEAQ. The CDR3 is 15 residues long. The entry carries no DNA sequence.

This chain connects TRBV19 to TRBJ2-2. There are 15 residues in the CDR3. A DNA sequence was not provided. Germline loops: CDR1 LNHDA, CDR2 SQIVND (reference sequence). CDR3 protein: CASSSVGTNTGELFF.

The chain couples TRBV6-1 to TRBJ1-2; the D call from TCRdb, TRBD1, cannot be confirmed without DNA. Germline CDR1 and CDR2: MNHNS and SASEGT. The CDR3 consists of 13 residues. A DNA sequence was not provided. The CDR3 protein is CASSLRDSYGYTF.

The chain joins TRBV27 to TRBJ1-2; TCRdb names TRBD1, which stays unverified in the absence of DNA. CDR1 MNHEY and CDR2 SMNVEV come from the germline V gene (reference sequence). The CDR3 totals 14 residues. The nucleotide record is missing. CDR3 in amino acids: CASGGLDRGTGYTF.

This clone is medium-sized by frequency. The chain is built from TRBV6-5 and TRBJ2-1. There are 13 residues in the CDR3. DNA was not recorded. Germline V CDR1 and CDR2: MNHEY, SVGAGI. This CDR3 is CASSYLREAEQFF.

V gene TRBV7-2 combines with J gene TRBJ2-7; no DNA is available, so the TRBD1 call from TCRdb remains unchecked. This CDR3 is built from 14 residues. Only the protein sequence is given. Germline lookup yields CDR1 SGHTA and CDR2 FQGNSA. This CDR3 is CASSKGTGFNEQYF. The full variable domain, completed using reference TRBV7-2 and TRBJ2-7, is GAGVSQSPSNKVTEKGKDVELRCDPISGHTALYWYRQSLGQGLEFLIYFQGNSAPDKSGLPSDRFSAERTGGSVSTLTIQRTQQEDSAVYLCASSKGTGFNEQYFGPGTRLTVT.

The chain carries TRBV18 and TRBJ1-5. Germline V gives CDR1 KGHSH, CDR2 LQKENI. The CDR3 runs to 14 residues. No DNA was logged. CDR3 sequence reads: CASSENHSNQPQHF.

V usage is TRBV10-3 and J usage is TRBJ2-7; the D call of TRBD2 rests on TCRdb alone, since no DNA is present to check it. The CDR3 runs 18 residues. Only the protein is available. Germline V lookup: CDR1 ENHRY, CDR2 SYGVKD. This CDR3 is CAISESRASGSRGDEQYF.

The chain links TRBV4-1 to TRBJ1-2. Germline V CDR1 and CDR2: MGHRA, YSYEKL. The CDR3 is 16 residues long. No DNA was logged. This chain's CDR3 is CASSQVLTESLYGYTF.

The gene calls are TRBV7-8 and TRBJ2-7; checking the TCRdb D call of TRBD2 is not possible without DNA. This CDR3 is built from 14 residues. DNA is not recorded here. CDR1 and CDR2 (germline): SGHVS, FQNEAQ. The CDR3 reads CASSLARHSYEQYF.

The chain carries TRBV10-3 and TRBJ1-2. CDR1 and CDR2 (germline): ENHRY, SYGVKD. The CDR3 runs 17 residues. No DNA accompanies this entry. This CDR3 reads CAIGVAPEEESRNGYTF.

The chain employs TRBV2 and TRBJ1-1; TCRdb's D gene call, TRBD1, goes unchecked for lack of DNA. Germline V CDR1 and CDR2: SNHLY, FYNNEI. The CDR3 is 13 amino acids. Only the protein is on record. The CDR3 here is CASIKNRVTEAFF.

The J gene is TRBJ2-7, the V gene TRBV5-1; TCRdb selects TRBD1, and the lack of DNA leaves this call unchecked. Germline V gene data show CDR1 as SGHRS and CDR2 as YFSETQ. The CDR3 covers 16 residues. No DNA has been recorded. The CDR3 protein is CASSLAGQGALYEQYF.

CDR3 loop: CASGPGWDRAIPQHF. The chain joins TRBV12-5 to TRBJ1-5; the TCRdb D gene call, TRBD1, has no DNA to confirm it. Germline V gene lookup returns CDR1 LGHNT and CDR2 FRNRAP. The CDR3 is made up of 15 amino acids. DNA was not recorded.

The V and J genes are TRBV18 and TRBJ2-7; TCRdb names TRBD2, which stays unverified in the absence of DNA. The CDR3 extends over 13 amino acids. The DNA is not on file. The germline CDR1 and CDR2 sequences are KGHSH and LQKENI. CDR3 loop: CATSGFSAYEQYF. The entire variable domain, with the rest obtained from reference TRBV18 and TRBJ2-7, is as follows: NAGVMQNPRHLVRRRGQEARLRCSPMKGHSHVYWYRQLPEEGLKFMVYLQKENIIDESGMPKERFSAEFPKEGPSILRIQQVVRGDSAAYFCATSGFSAYEQYFGPGTRLTVT.

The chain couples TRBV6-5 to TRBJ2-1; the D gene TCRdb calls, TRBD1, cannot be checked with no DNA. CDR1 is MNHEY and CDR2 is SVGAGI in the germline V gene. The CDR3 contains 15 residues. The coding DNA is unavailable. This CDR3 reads CASRRGQGAANEQFF.

The chain's CDR3 is CASSLWAGGVMSSYNEQFF. This chain links TRBV7-8 with TRBJ2-1; the D gene TCRdb calls, TRBD2, cannot be checked with no DNA. CDR1 and CDR2 (germline): SGHVS, FQNEAQ. This CDR3 region has 19 residues. No DNA is given.

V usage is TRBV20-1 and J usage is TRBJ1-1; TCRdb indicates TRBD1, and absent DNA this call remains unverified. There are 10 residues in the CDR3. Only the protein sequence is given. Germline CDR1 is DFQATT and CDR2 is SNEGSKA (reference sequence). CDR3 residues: CSASAGSAFF.

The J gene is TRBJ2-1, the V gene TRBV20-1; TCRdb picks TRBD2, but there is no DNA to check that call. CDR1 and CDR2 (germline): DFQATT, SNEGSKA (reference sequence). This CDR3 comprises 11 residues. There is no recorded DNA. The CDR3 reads CSAPIAGGPFF.

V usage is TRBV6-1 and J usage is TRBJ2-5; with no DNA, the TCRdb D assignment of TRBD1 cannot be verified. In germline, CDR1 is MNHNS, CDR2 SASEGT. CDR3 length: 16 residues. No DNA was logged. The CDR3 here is CASSETRDRGLETQYF.

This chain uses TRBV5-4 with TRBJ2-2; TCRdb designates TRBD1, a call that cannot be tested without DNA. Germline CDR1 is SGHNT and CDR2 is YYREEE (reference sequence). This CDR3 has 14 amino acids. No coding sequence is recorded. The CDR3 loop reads CASSARGLTGELFF.